A single sample gave rise to the 22 T cell receptor beta chains below, sequenced in a study of T cell responses to AZD1222 COVID-19 vaccine. Using immunoSEQ multiplex PCR, the repertoire was profiled, and TCRdb retains in-frame clones only, with some absent. The sample has over 150,000 clones; 88% are singletons. Specimen: peripheral blood, collected on day 0 of AZD1222 vaccination. All receptors come from an adult in good health.

The chain employs TRBV7-9 and TRBJ2-7; perhaps TRBD1 as D (5 bases). The CDR3 spans 13 residues. The germline V gene encodes CDR1 SEHNR and CDR2 FQNEAQ (reference sequence). V was cut by 2 bases and J by 6 bases, with 11 bases left in between. The CDR3 region is CASSLLGPGEQYF. CDR3 coding DNA: TGTGCCAGCAGCTTATTGGGGCCAGGCGAGCAGTACTTC.

The chain carries TRBV19 and TRBJ1-1; 7 positions agree with TRBD1. The CDR3 consists of 14 residues. J lost 3 bases, V lost 1 base, and 2 bases had no gene match. Germline-derived CDR1 and CDR2 are LNHDA and SQIVND (reference sequence). The CDR3 sequence is CASSIGTGDTEAFF. The DNA for the CDR3 is TGTGCCAGTAGTATAGGAACAGGGGACACTGAAGCTTTCTTT.

This clone was detected once. The genes are TRBV4-1 and TRBJ2-3, with D maybe TRBD2 (5 bases). There are 16 residues in the CDR3. Trimming shortened V by 0 bases and J by 6 bases, and 16 bases separated the two germline ends. Per the germline V gene, CDR1 is MGHRA and CDR2 is YSYEKL. The CDR3 DNA is TGCGCCAGCAGCCAAGATGGAGGTCTGATGTCGGATACGCAGTATTTT. It yields the protein CASSQDGGLMSDTQYF.

J is TRBJ2-2 and V is TRBV12-3 or TRBV12-4; TRBD1 matches at 7 bases. The V segment lost 5 bases and the J segment 7 bases; nucleotides outside the gene matches: 4. The CDR3 length is 13 residues. CDR3 amino acids: CASSLRGYGELFF. CDR3 DNA: TGTGCCAGCAGTCTCAGGGGGTACGGGGAGCTGTTTTTT.

The V call is TRBV6-5, the J call TRBJ2-7, with D possibly being TRBD1 or TRBD2 (5 bases each). Trimming took 3 bases from V and 7 from J, leaving 16 bases between them. This CDR3 is built from 14 residues. Looked up from germline, CDR1 is MNHEY and CDR2 is SVGAGI. This CDR3 is CASSYLGGDGEQYF. Written as DNA, the CDR3 is TGTGCCAGCAGTTATTTGGGTGGGGACGGGGAGCAGTACTTC.

The chain has TRBV2 and TRBJ1-6; D is uncertain. Germline CDR1 is SNHLY and CDR2 is FYNNEI. CDR3 size: 14 residues. V was clipped by 2 bases and J by 10 bases, with 12 bases between them. Here the CDR3 reads CASSEMGRRSPLHF. DNA for the CDR3: TGTGCCAGCAGTGAAATGGGCAGAAGGTCACCCCTCCACTTT.

To note about this clone: The DNA is left out, because the CDR3 cannot be placed on it with certainty; the CDR3 is given as TCRdb lists it. The chain is built from TRBV21-1 and TRBJ1-1. TRBV21-1 represents a pseudogene. With termini counted, the CDR3 has 15 amino acids. This CDR3 is CASSKWGGGNTEAFF.

This rearrangement joins TRBV27 to TRBJ1-2; no firm D call. Trimming removed 6 bases from V and 5 bases from J, with 13 bases in between. The germline gives CDR1 MNHEY, CDR2 SMNVEV (reference sequence). There are 13 residues in the CDR3. The CDR3 DNA follows: TGTGCCAGCAGGCCGGGAAGAACTTATGGCTACACCTTC. This gives the protein CASRPGRTYGYTF.

The rearrangement joins TRBV5-1 to TRBJ1-2; D remains ambiguous. The germline V gene has CDR1 SGHRS and CDR2 YFSETQ. Trimming removed 0 bases from V and 6 bases from J, with 15 bases in between. The CDR3 loop spans 15 amino acids. The CDR3 loop reads CASSLAVGGVNGYTF. The DNA for the CDR3 is TGCGCCAGCAGCTTGGCCGTCGGTGGGGTGAATGGCTACACCTTC.

V and J are TRBV7-2 and TRBJ2-7; 9 bases agree with TRBD2. The CDR3 spans 16 residues. V lost 5 bases, J lost 2 bases, and 10 bases stayed unmatched. Per germline, CDR1 SGHTA and CDR2 FQGNSA. CDR3 nucleotides: TGTGCCAGCAGCCAGTCGAGCGGGGGGTCTCCCTACGAGCAGTACTTC. Its translation is CASSQSSGGSPYEQYF.

V is TRBV6-6 and J is TRBJ2-5; 9 bases map to TRBD1. Germline V gene lookup returns CDR1 MNHNY and CDR2 SVGAGI (reference sequence). The trim removed 5 bases at V and 5 bases at J, leaving 6 bases unmatched. This CDR3 has 14 amino acids. This CDR3 is CASSQTGGGETQYF. CDR3 DNA: TGTGCCAGCAGTCAGACAGGGGGAGGTGAGACCCAGTACTTC.

V gene TRBV28 combines with J gene TRBJ1-4; no reliable D call. Germline V gene sequence: CDR1 MDHEN, CDR2 SYDVKM. The CDR3 runs to 16 residues. Trimming cost V 7 bases and J 7 bases, with 22 bases left between them. CDR3 sequence: CASTLKTLGNGEKLFF. CDR3 nucleotide sequence: TGTGCCAGCACCCTGAAGACCCTTGGTAACGGTGAAAAACTGTTTTTT.

The chain employs TRBV9 and TRBJ2-1; D not resolved. Germline CDR1 reads SGDLS; CDR2 reads YYNGEE. Trimming took 0 bases from V and 7 from J, leaving 14 bases between them. The CDR3 consists of 15 residues. CDR3 amino acids: CASSVANTVRNEQFF. CDR3 bases: TGTGCCAGCAGCGTAGCTAACACGGTTAGAAATGAGCAGTTCTTC.

The rearrangement joins TRBV25-1 to TRBJ2-1, with D maybe TRBD2 (5 bases). CDR1 is MGHDK and CDR2 is SYGVNS in the germline V gene. Deletions cut 1 base from V and 4 bases from J, with 11 bases between. CDR3 length: 15 residues. CDR3: CASSEWRSLYNEQFF. CDR3 nucleotides: TGTGCCAGCAGTGAATGGAGGAGCCTTTACAATGAGCAGTTCTTC.

This sequence joins TRBV6-6 and TRBJ1-5, with 9 bases identical to TRBD1. This CDR3 comprises 14 residues. In germline, CDR1 is MNHNY, CDR2 SVGAGI (reference sequence). Germline trimming cut 6 bases from V and 7 bases from J; bases unmatched to any gene: 7. The CDR3 here is CASSPRQGGQPQHF. The CDR3 DNA follows: TGTGCCAGCAGCCCTCGACAGGGGGGCCAGCCCCAGCATTTT.

V usage is TRBV2 and J usage is TRBJ2-2; 8 positions agree with TRBD2. Germline CDR1 and CDR2: SNHLY and FYNNEI. CDR3 size: 15 residues. J was trimmed by 0 bases and V by 6 bases; bases with no gene match: 3. CDR3 sequence: CASRRLATNTGELFF. The CDR3 nucleotides are TGTGCCAGCAGGAGACTAGCGACGAACACCGGGGAGCTGTTTTTT.

The chain couples TRBV6-2 or TRBV6-3 to TRBJ1-5; 7 bases line up with TRBD1. Germline-derived CDR1 and CDR2 are MNHEY and SVGEGT. The ends lost 6 bases at V and 1 base at J; junction bases unmatched: 9. The CDR3 consists of 16 residues. In DNA, the CDR3 is TGTGCCAGCAGCCGCGAGACAGGGTTGAGCAATCAGCCCCAGCATTTT. It codes for CASSRETGLSNQPQHF.

CDR3: CASSYSPLMNTEAFF. The CDR3 bases are TGTGCCAGCAGTTACTCACCCCTAATGAACACTGAAGCTTTCTTT. The rearrangement links TRBV6-2 or TRBV6-3 to TRBJ1-1; D gene uncertain. Per germline, CDR1 MNHEY and CDR2 SVGEGT. The V gene lost 0 bases and the J gene lost 0 bases, with 8 bases spanning the gap. This CDR3 spans 15 amino acids.

The chain carries TRBV10-3 and TRBJ1-1; 7 bases map to TRBD1. With V trimmed by 10 bases and J by 4 bases, 6 bases remained unmatched. The germline gives CDR1 ENHRY, CDR2 SYGVKD. The CDR3 loop spans 12 amino acids. The CDR3 here is CATLGDSTEAFF. In DNA, the CDR3 is TGTGCCACGCTGGGGGACAGCACTGAAGCTTTCTTT.

The gene calls are TRBV25-1 and TRBJ2-7; no clear D. The CDR3 loop spans 12 amino acids. CDR1 and CDR2 (germline): MGHDK, SYGVNS. Trimming removed 3 bases at V and 2 bases at J, with 5 bases between. CDR3 nucleotide sequence: TGTGCCAGCAGTGAGACACCCTACGAGCAGTACTTC. Its protein product is CASSETPYEQYF.

This rearrangement joins TRBV18 to TRBJ1-5, with D hard to call. Germline CDR1 and CDR2: KGHSH and LQKENI. The length of the CDR3 is 16 residues. Trimming took off 0 bases at V and 2 bases at J, with 11 bases between the two ends. The CDR3 DNA reads TGTGCCAGCTCACCACCATTAGGGCTTGGCAATCAGCCCCAGCATTTT. Amino acid sequence: CASSPPLGLGNQPQHF.

The V call is TRBV19, the J call TRBJ1-2, with D perhaps TRBD1 (5 bases). V lost 7 bases, J lost 0 bases, and 9 bases lay in between. The CDR3 has 13 amino acids. Germline V gene sequence: CDR1 LNHDA, CDR2 SQIVND (reference sequence). CDR3 nucleotide sequence: TGTGCCAGTAACGACAGAGCTAACTATGGCTACACCTTC. This codes for CASNDRANYGYTF.